The 14 T cell receptor beta chains below come from one sample, sequenced in a study of graft-versus-host responses after intestinal transplantation. Sequencing used immunoSEQ multiplex PCR; TCRdb keeps in-frame clones, though not all of them. The repertoire holds some 110,000 clones, with around 94% as singletons. No antigen has been assigned to these receptors. Sample: unstimulated CD8+ T cells sorted from spleen or lymph node cells, taken before transplant. The receptor source for this set is a human donor who was the organ donor for an intestinal transplant.

J is TRBJ2-7 and V is TRBV5-1, with TRBD2 matching over 11 bases. CDR3 length: 14 residues. CDR1 and CDR2 from the germline V gene are SGHRS and YFSETQ. The J segment lost 3 bases and the V segment lost 3 bases, leaving 2 bases of the junction unmatched. CDR3 residues: CASSSGTSGYEQYF. The DNA for the CDR3 is TGCGCCAGCAGCTCCGGGACTAGCGGCTACGAGCAGTACTTC.

CDR3 sequence: CASSYQSGLPTGELFF. DNA for the CDR3: TGTGCCAGCAGTTACCAGAGCGGATTACCCACCGGGGAGCTGTTTTTT. The chain joins TRBV6-5 to TRBJ2-2; weak D call: TRBD2 (5 bases). Trimming took off 2 bases at V and 4 bases at J, with 14 bases between the two ends. The length of the CDR3 is 16 residues. The V gene's germline CDR1 is MNHEY and CDR2 SVGAGI.

The chain uses TRBV19 and TRBJ2-2; D is possibly TRBD1 (5 bases). Trimming took off 7 bases at V and 0 bases at J, with 9 bases between the two ends. The germline V gene has CDR1 LNHDA and CDR2 SQIVND (reference sequence). The CDR3 is 14 amino acids. The CDR3 is CASMDTSNTGELFF. CDR3 nucleotide sequence: TGTGCCAGTATGGACACCTCGAACACCGGGGAGCTGTTTTTT.

The sample holds a few counts of this clone. Other nucleotide sequences from this sample produce the same CDR3. The chain combines TRBV9 with TRBJ2-7; weak D call: TRBD2 (7 bases). V was cut by 0 bases and J by 1 base, with 11 bases left in between. The CDR3 has 15 residues. Germline CDR1 SGDLS, CDR2 YYNGEE. The CDR3 sequence is CASSVGGGGSYEQYF. CDR3 coding DNA: TGTGCCAGCAGCGTAGGAGGGGGGGGATCCTACGAGCAGTACTTC.

The rearrangement joins TRBV7-9 to TRBJ1-2; D is ambiguous. CDR1 is SEHNR and CDR2 is FQNEAQ in the germline V gene (reference sequence). The germline V and J ends were trimmed by 0 bases and 0 bases, with 5 bases remaining between them. CDR3 length: 14 residues. This chain's CDR3 is CASSLAPANYGYTF. CDR3 sequence (DNA): TGTGCCAGCAGCTTAGCGCCAGCTAACTATGGCTACACCTTC. The complete variable domain, with remaining parts taken from reference TRBV7-9 and TRBJ1-2, reads DTGVSQNPRHKITKRGQNVTFRCDPISEHNRLYWYRQTLGQGPEFLTYFQNEAQLEKSRLLSDRFSAERPKGSFSTLEIQRTEQGDSAMYLCASSLAPANYGYTFGSGTRLTVV.

This clone is a singleton in its sample. The chain combines TRBV27 with TRBJ2-5, with D possibly matching TRBD2 (6 bases). Germline CDR1 and CDR2: MNHEY and SMNVEV (reference sequence). V gave up 1 base and J gave up 4 bases, with 10 bases separating them. This CDR3 is built from 14 residues. CDR3: CASSLYDSGETQYF. CDR3 DNA sequence: TGTGCCAGCAGTTTATATGATAGCGGAGAGACCCAGTACTTC.

This clone occurred once. The chain joins TRBV19 to TRBJ2-3; a weak D match, TRBD2 (5 bases). CDR3 length: 13 amino acids. V was pared by 5 bases and J by 2 bases, with 8 bases between. Germline V gives CDR1 LNHDA, CDR2 SQIVND (reference sequence). In DNA form, the CDR3 reads TGTGCCAGTAGTTACCGGGACACAGATACGCAGTATTTT. It is translated as CASSYRDTDTQYF.

V gene TRBV9 combines with J gene TRBJ1-2; 7 positions match TRBD1. V shed 6 bases, J shed 8 bases, and the junction held 7 bases outside the gene matches. Germline V gene sequence: CDR1 SGDLS, CDR2 YYNGEE. CDR3 length: 12 amino acids. In nucleotides, the CDR3 is TGTGCCAGCAATAGGGGGCGGGGAGGCTACACCTTC. Translation gives CASNRGRGGYTF.

The V gene is TRBV4-1, the J gene TRBJ2-7, with TRBD2 as a possible D gene (6 bases). V lost 1 base and J lost 0, with 13 bases in between. The CDR3 runs to 16 residues. Germline-derived CDR1 and CDR2 are MGHRA and YSYEKL. The CDR3 coding sequence is TGCGCCAGCAGCCAAGTCGCGGGGCCGAGCTCCTACGAGCAGTACTTC. Translating it yields CASSQVAGPSSYEQYF.

The CDR3 sequence is CASSLGQGVGGYTF. In nucleotides, the CDR3 is TGTGCCAGCAGCCTCGGACAGGGTGTCGGTGGCTACACCTTC. The V and J genes are TRBV27 and TRBJ1-2; TRBD1 aligns across 8 bases. With 6 bases clipped from V and 7 bases from J, the junction kept 10 bases outside the gene matches. Germline values: CDR1 MNHEY, CDR2 SMNVEV (reference sequence). The length of the CDR3 is 14 residues.

In nucleotides, the CDR3 is TGTGCCAGCAGTTACCTCCCCAGGGATACGCAGTATTTT. Translating it yields CASSYLPRDTQYF. The genes are TRBV6-5 and TRBJ2-3; D ambiguous. CDR1 and CDR2 from the germline V gene are MNHEY and SVGAGI. The length of the CDR3 is 13 residues. Trimming left V 2 bases short and J 6 bases short, with 9 bases between.

Points on this clone: Other DNA sequences within the sample encode an identical CDR3. In DNA, the CDR3 is TGCGCCAGCAGCCAAGATGCGGGCTACGAGCAGTACTTC. Encoded protein: CASSQDAGYEQYF. The V gene is TRBV4-1, the J gene TRBJ2-7, with D perhaps matching TRBD2 (5 bases). V was clipped by 0 bases and J by 3 bases, with 6 bases between them. CDR1 and CDR2 (germline): MGHRA, YSYEKL. The CDR3 runs to 13 residues.

V and J are TRBV7-9 and TRBJ2-1; D ambiguous. V was cut by 6 bases and J by 3 bases, with 12 bases left in between. The CDR3 totals 14 residues. Germline V gene sequence: CDR1 SEHNR, CDR2 FQNEAQ (reference sequence). CDR3 residues: CASRLPENYNEQFF. CDR3 sequence (DNA): TGTGCCAGCAGGCTACCGGAAAACTACAATGAGCAGTTCTTC.

About this clone itself: The junction departs from the called germline gene at one end, perhaps through a read error. This chain connects TRBV7-7 to TRBJ2-1; 13 nucleotides match TRBD2. The CDR3 is made up of 15 amino acids. CDR1 and CDR2 from the germline V gene are SSHAT and FNYEAQ (reference sequence). CDR3 residues: CASSLGTSGINEQFF. CDR3 sequence (DNA): TGTGCTAGCAGCTTAGGGACTAGCGGGATCAATGAGCAGTTCTTC.